This paragraph covers one TCR beta chain sequence. Authors' methods: Amplification of reference gene primers was used by the study to estimate nucleated cell counts. Clones were sequenced by immunoSEQ multiplex PCR, and TCRdb holds only the in-frame ones, with some missing. Clonal size and the V and J genes are those of that table, whereas D and trimming came from the DNA. The sample includes some 530,000 clones, 70% to 90% of them seen just once. The sample is drawn from a study of blood T cell repertoires in COVID-19. Overall study: The United States, Italy and Spain were the sources of the acute and convalescent COVID-19 samples. Sample material is recorded as cDNA or gDNA derived from T cells, B-cell-depleted T cells, or PBMCs.

Per germline, CDR1 SGHAT and CDR2 FQNNGV. Losses at the gene ends were 5 bases for V and 8 bases for J; bases not matched to a gene: 8. This CDR3 has 14 amino acids. The chain joins TRBV11-2 to TRBJ1-4, with 7 nucleotides matching TRBD1. The TCR originated in a human donor in a cohort sampled during active COVID-19. Material: peripheral blood. CDR3 amino acids: CASSPRTGWEKLFF. CDR3 in DNA: TGTGCCAGCAGCCCCAGGACAGGCTGGGAAAAACTGTTTTTT.